The subject of this entry is one T cell receptor (beta chain). What it binds is unknown. This specimen belongs to a study of CD8 T cells in Susac syndrome. The study, taken as a whole, reports: The study's TCR sequencing and HLA analysis drew on a certain number of individuals. That number was acknowledged as relatively small.

The multiple sclerosis controls consisted of treatment-naive patients with relapsing-remitting disease, either stable or active. With V trimmed by 2 bases and J by 3 bases, 10 bases remained unmatched. The CDR3 is 16 amino acids. In germline, CDR1 is ENHRY, CDR2 SYGVKD. RNA in amounts of 0.5 to 1 ug was reverse transcribed with random hexamers. The TCR beta CDR3 was amplified by immunoSEQ multiplex PCR across 54 Vbeta, 13 Jbeta. MiXCR was run by TCRdb on the immunoSEQ multiplex PCR reads, yielding one entry per CDR3 protein. The sample has about 440,000 distinct CDR3 sequences, more than 80% seen once.

This sequence was found in a human donor with multiple sclerosis. The rearrangement links TRBV10-3 to TRBJ2-7; 7 positions agree with TRBD1. Sequenced: CD8+ T cells from PBMCs. DNA for the CDR3: TGTGCCATCAGTGAGCCCGAGGGGGCCACCTACTACGAGCAGTACTTC. It yields the protein CAISEPEGATYYEQYF.